This T cell receptor beta chain was sequenced in a study of blood T cell repertoires in COVID-19. Assay used: immunoSEQ multiplex PCR; TCRdb lists only in-frame clones, some missing. The data hold hundreds of thousands of clones, with about four fifths observed a single time. V was pared by 3 bases and J by 7 bases, with 15 bases between. CDR3 length: 15 amino acids. Per germline, CDR1 ENHRY and CDR2 SYGVKD. The TCR comes from a woman older than 75 with COVID-19, enrolled during active disease. The chain couples TRBV10-3 to TRBJ1-4; D is perhaps TRBD1 (5 bases). The specimen was peripheral blood. This CDR3 reads CAISEGTPPAEKLFF. CDR3 nucleotide sequence: TGTGCCATCAGTGAAGGGACTCCTCCTGCTGAAAAACTGTTTTTT.